The rows below give T cell receptor beta chains drawn from one sample of a study of cytomegalovirus exposure and HLA in healthy donors. TCRdb keeps only in-frame clones here, not all; method: immunoSEQ multiplex PCR. The data hold 110,000 or so clones, with under 70% observed a single time. The specimen was PBMCs. The receptors stem from a man aged 18-30 years in good health and CMV-seropositive. CDR3s include the opening cysteine and the closing phenylalanine or tryptophan. Each record gives: clone size, V gene, CDR3 protein. Clone size is shown for a subset of rows, as once, few, many or a class of expanded clone.

NA TRBV5-4 CASSLRSTEAFF
once TRBV6-5 CASSYSPQGATYEQYF
NA TRBV6-1 CASSVQVQETQYF
NA TRBV5-4 CASSPGQDTQYF
NA TRBV11-2 CASSLRSEGQYF
NA TRBV4-1 CASSQEGQLGNTIYF
NA TRBV7-9 CASSLVGQVEAFF
NA TRBV7-9 CASSLARTGAGGYTF
NA TRBV4-2 CASSQGGQGSGYTF
few TRBV6-5 CASSPTVSSYNEQFF
once TRBV5-4 CASSLASVNGYTF
NA TRBV2 CASGQGGTYYEQYF
NA TRBV11-2 CASSLIAGEFMGQYF
few TRBV5-1 CASSLASGGNEKLFF
NA TRBV11-3 CASSSRTAYEQYF
NA TRBV2 CASNEGRLGANVLTF
NA TRBV5-6 CASSLLSGQPVQFF
NA TRBV5-1 CASSPLTSGGEDTQYF
NA TRBV5-1 CASSLARGGELFF
NA TRBV19 CASSIDLFGTGELFF
NA TRBV28 CASGGANQPQHF
NA TRBV11-2 CASSLFRGGQFF
NA TRBV5-6 CASRTTGPYNEKLFF
NA TRBV4-1 CASSQDGGTSPTQYF
NA TRBV30 CALTGGIGEQYF
NA TRBV13 CASTKGERGIPYEQYF
NA TRBV2 CASIREAGSNSPLHF
few TRBV5-6 CASSFQHNYPGELFF
few TRBV28 CASSLSAEEETQYF
few TRBV2 CASIKTRGTEAFF
NA TRBV15 CATSSSSGGSYNEQFF
NA TRBV2 CASSETGTGQLGAGELFF
NA TRBV11-3 CASTSLAGQDTQYF